The 28 T cell receptor beta chains below all came from one sample that was sequenced in a study of neurological immune-mediated disorders. TCRdb redid the calling of the 5' RACE reads with MiXCR, one entry per CDR3 protein. The sample yields around 69,000 distinct CDR3 sequences, around 3.7% seen once. Sequencing was carried out using PBMCs. Receptors originate from a man aged 40-55 years with multiple sclerosis.

This clonotype occurred a few times. A much larger clonotype is one base distant, so this may be a read error. The chain recombines TRBV7-2 with TRBJ2-1; D may be TRBD1 (6 bases). There are 15 residues in the CDR3. The V end lost 1 base, the J end lost 12 bases, and 19 bases lay between the germline ends. The germline V gene has CDR1 SGHTA and CDR2 FQGNSA. DNA of the CDR3: TGTGCCAGCAGCTTAGACTCGCCCCCCGACAGGTTGCAGTTCTTC. Its protein is CASSLDSPPDRLQFF.

This clonotype was found many times. The V and J genes are TRBV11-1 and TRBJ2-1; TRBD1 is a possible D gene (6 bases). Trimming cost V 6 bases and J 4 bases, with 19 bases left between them. The CDR3 runs to 16 residues. Germline CDR1 is SGHAT and CDR2 is FQDESV (reference sequence). CDR3 in DNA: TGTGCCAGCAGTCAAATCTATTCAGGGGAATACAATGAGCAGTTCTTC. This encodes CASSQIYSGEYNEQFF.

The table lists this clonotype with many counts. This chain links TRBV6-5 with TRBJ1-2, with a possible D match to TRBD1 (6 bases). Trimming removed 5 bases at V and 6 bases at J, with 13 bases between. Per the germline V gene, CDR1 is MNHEY and CDR2 is SVGAGI. This CDR3 contains 13 residues. The DNA of the CDR3 is TGTGCCAGCAGTAGGGGGGTTAGGGATGGCTACACCTTC. It codes for CASSRGVRDGYTF.

In this sample, this clonotype turned up many times. V gene TRBV6-5 combines with J gene TRBJ2-3; D gene unclear. The CDR3 contains 14 residues. In germline, CDR1 is MNHEY, CDR2 SVGAGI. V was pared by 6 bases and J by 2 bases, with 12 bases between. The DNA of the CDR3 is TGTGCCAGCAGGTCGAGGCCCTACACAGATACGCAGTATTTT. This sequence encodes CASRSRPYTDTQYF.

There are many counts of this clonotype. The chain uses TRBV5-5 and TRBJ2-7; TRBD1 agrees at 7 bases. The CDR3 is made up of 13 amino acids. V trimming: 0 bases; J trimming: 7 bases; junction bases outside the gene matches: 4. Germline V lookup: CDR1 SGHKS, CDR2 YYEKEE (reference sequence). The CDR3 reads CASSLGDSWEQYF. The CDR3 DNA reads as TGTGCCAGCAGCTTGGGGGACAGCTGGGAGCAGTACTTC. The whole variable domain, remainder taken from reference TRBV5-5 and TRBJ2-7, is DAGVTQSPTHLIKTRGQQVTLRCSPISGHKSVSWYQQVLGQGPQFIFQYYEKEERGRGNFPDRFSARQFPNYSSELNVNALLLGDSALYLCASSLGDSWEQYFGPGTRLTVT.

This clonotype was counted ten times or more. The chain uses TRBV5-1 and TRBJ1-1, with TRBD1 matching 8 bases. CDR3 length: 14 residues. Unmatched junction bases numbered 10, after V lost 4 bases and J lost 8 bases. Looked up from germline, CDR1 is SGHRS and CDR2 is YFSETQ. CDR3 loop: CASSPGTGGPEAFF. In DNA, the CDR3 is TGCGCCAGCAGCCCCGGGACAGGAGGACCCGAAGCTTTCTTT.

This clonotype was seen repeatedly, ten times or more. V and J are TRBV18 and TRBJ1-4; D is unclear. The V gene's germline CDR1 is KGHSH and CDR2 LQKENI. V was clipped by 2 bases and J by 0 bases, with 4 bases between them. CDR3 length equals 14 residues. The CDR3 protein is CASSPGATNEKLFF. The DNA of the CDR3 is TGTGCCAGCTCACCAGGGGCAACTAATGAAAAACTGTTTTTT.

This clonotype was recorded at least ten times. This chain links TRBV5-1 with TRBJ2-1; a possible D gene is TRBD1 (5 bases). The CDR3 contains 15 residues. Germline V gives CDR1 SGHRS, CDR2 YFSETQ. Trimming cost V 4 bases and J 6 bases, with 17 bases left between them. Written as DNA, the CDR3 is TGCGCCAGCAGCATCCAGGGCCCCAATTCCAATGAGCAGTTCTTC. Translating it yields CASSIQGPNSNEQFF.

This clonotype has a count of ten or more. V is TRBV7-6 and J is TRBJ1-1, with TRBD1 as a possible D gene (6 bases). The CDR3 runs 15 residues. The germline V and J ends were trimmed by 0 bases and 1 base, with 9 bases remaining between them. The germline CDR1 and CDR2 sequences are SGHVS and FNYEAQ. CDR3 in amino acids: CASSLAGTQNTEAFF. The CDR3 DNA sequence: TGTGCCAGCAGCTTAGCAGGGACACAGAACACTGAAGCTTTCTTT.

In this sample, this clonotype turned up many times. The chain couples TRBV15 to TRBJ2-5; 8 nucleotides align to TRBD1. Per the germline V gene, CDR1 is LNHNV and CDR2 is YYDKDF (reference sequence). J lost 9 bases, V lost 0 bases, and 3 bases had no gene match. CDR3 length: 13 amino acids. As DNA, the CDR3 is TGTGCCACCAGCAGAGATCCAGGGGGCCCCCAGTACTTC. This translates into CATSRDPGGPQYF.

This clonotype was counted at least ten times. The chain recombines TRBV5-1 with TRBJ1-1; possible D gene TRBD1, 5 bases. CDR1 SGHRS and CDR2 YFSETQ come from the germline V gene. V was trimmed by 2 bases and J by 8 bases, leaving 10 bases between them. The CDR3 sequence is 12 residues long. CDR3 residues: CASSFHRSEAFF. The CDR3 coding sequence is TGCGCCAGCAGCTTTCACAGGTCGGAAGCTTTCTTT. The full variable domain, completed using reference TRBV5-1 and TRBJ1-1, is KAGVTQTPRYLIKTRGQQVTLSCSPISGHRSVSWYQQTPGQGLQFLFEYFSETQRNKGNFPGRFSGRQFSNSRSEMNVSTLELGDSALYLCASSFHRSEAFFGQGTRLTVV.

This clonotype was counted ten times or more. The gene calls are TRBV5-1 and TRBJ2-5; D gene ambiguous. CDR1 and CDR2 (germline): SGHRS, YFSETQ. The CDR3 consists of 12 residues. V lost 4 bases and J 0 bases, leaving 4 bases between the germline ends. The CDR3 region is CASSNNQETQYF. CDR3 nucleotide sequence: TGCGCCAGCAGCAACAACCAAGAGACCCAGTACTTC.

This clonotype was seen many times. V and J are TRBV7-9 and TRBJ2-3; weak D call: TRBD2 (6 bases). V dropped 0 bases and J dropped 3 bases, with 16 bases sitting between them. Germline assignment: CDR1 SEHNR and CDR2 FQNEAQ (reference sequence). The CDR3 length is 17 residues. CDR3 nucleotide sequence: TGTGCCAGCAGCTTAGCGGACGGGGGTAGGAGGACAGATACGCAGTATTTT. Translation gives CASSLADGGRRTDTQYF.

This clonotype was detected many times. V and J are TRBV3-1 and TRBJ2-5; 11 nucleotides agree with TRBD2. The CDR3 sequence is 16 residues long. The V gene end was trimmed by 4 bases and the J gene end by 2 bases; junction bases not matched to a gene: 6. In germline, CDR1 is LGHDT, CDR2 YNNKEL (reference sequence). DNA for the CDR3: TGTGCCAGCAGCCCCAGACTAGCGGGGTCACAAGAGACCCAGTACTTC. Its translation: CASSPRLAGSQETQYF.

In its sample, this clonotype was seen many times. The rearrangement joins TRBV3-1 to TRBJ2-4; 7 bases line up with TRBD1. Trimming cost V 3 bases and J 8 bases; bases outside gene matches: 7. The CDR3 has 14 amino acids. CDR1 LGHDT and CDR2 YNNKEL come from the germline V gene (reference sequence). The CDR3 DNA follows: TGTGCCAGCAGCCAGAGGGGGCTAGGGGACATTCAGTACTTC. This encodes CASSQRGLGDIQYF.

This clonotype came up many times. The chain has TRBV27 and TRBJ1-6; D is ambiguous. The CDR3 has 13 amino acids. Trimming took off 3 bases at V and 10 bases at J, with 10 bases between the two ends. CDR1 is MNHEY, CDR2 SMNVEV, per germline (reference sequence). CDR3 nucleotide sequence: TGTGCCAGCAGTTTTGACCCATGGTCACCCCTCCACTTT. It encodes CASSFDPWSPLHF.

The table lists this clonotype with many counts. The chain has TRBV10-3 and TRBJ2-1; TRBD2 matches at 8 bases. The CDR3 sequence is 16 residues long. Germline trimming cut 5 bases from V and 7 bases from J; bases unmatched to any gene: 13. Looked up from germline, CDR1 is ENHRY and CDR2 is SYGVKD. CDR3 region: CAISTGSGVGRNEQFF. CDR3 DNA sequence: TGTGCCATCAGTACAGGTAGCGGGGTCGGGAGGAATGAGCAGTTCTTC.

V usage is TRBV11-2 and J usage is TRBJ2-4, with TRBD2 identical over 11 bases. In germline, CDR1 is SGHAT, CDR2 FQNNGV. This CDR3 comprises 14 residues. V dropped 5 bases and J dropped 11; count of bases not matched to a gene: 8. Here the CDR3 reads CASSIETTSGVQYF. The CDR3 DNA reads as TGTGCCAGCAGCATCGAAACGACTAGCGGGGTTCAGTACTTC.

This clonotype has at least ten counts. The chain uses TRBV5-5 and TRBJ2-7; tentative D call: TRBD1 (6 bases). The germline CDR1 and CDR2 sequences are SGHKS and YYEKEE (reference sequence). The CDR3 runs 15 residues. Trimming left V 4 bases short and J 1 base short, with 15 bases between. The CDR3 sequence: CASSGGQTGSYEQYF. The CDR3 coding sequence is TGTGCCAGCAGCGGGGGACAAACCGGATCCTACGAGCAGTACTTC.

This clonotype was observed at least ten times. The V gene is TRBV20-1, the J gene TRBJ2-6; the D gene is possibly TRBD2 (5 bases). Germline V gene lookup returns CDR1 DFQATT and CDR2 SNEGSKA (reference sequence). The CDR3 covers 14 residues. Trimming removed 6 bases from V and 0 bases from J, with 9 bases in between. In nucleotides, the CDR3 is TGCAGTGCCAAGGCGGGCTCTGGGGCCAACGTCCTGACTTTC. It specifies CSAKAGSGANVLTF.

This clonotype was seen ten or more times. V and J are TRBV7-9 and TRBJ2-3; possibly TRBD1 for D (6 bases). V lost 5 bases and J lost 2, with 17 bases in between. This CDR3 has 16 residues. Germline CDR1 and CDR2: SEHNR and FQNEAQ (reference sequence). The DNA for the CDR3 is TGTGCCAGCAGCCAGTGGGGAAGGGACATCACAGATACGCAGTATTTT. Residues: CASSQWGRDITDTQYF.

There are many counts of this clonotype. The J gene is TRBJ2-7, the V gene TRBV24-1; no reliable D call. The V gene lost 4 bases and the J gene lost 0 bases, with 9 bases spanning the gap. Germline CDR1 KGHDR, CDR2 SFDVKD. The CDR3 runs 14 residues. The CDR3 DNA reads TGTGCCACCAGTGAGGCGTCCAGCTCCTACGAGCAGTACTTC. Translated, it gives CATSEASSSYEQYF.

The table lists this clonotype with many counts. V and J are TRBV7-2 and TRBJ1-1; weak D call: TRBD1 (5 bases). The CDR3 totals 14 residues. Germline V gene lookup returns CDR1 SGHTA and CDR2 FQGNSA. Between the trimmed V and J ends, which lost 3 bases and 4 bases, there was a span of 12 bases. DNA for the CDR3: TGTGCCAGCAGCTTTTTCTTGGGGCCCACTGAAGCTTTCTTT. This translates into CASSFFLGPTEAFF.

This clonotype was recorded at least ten times. The chain joins TRBV10-2 to TRBJ1-1, with a tentative D call TRBD1 (5 bases). The CDR3 spans 12 residues. CDR1 WSHSY and CDR2 SAAADI come from the germline V gene. The V end lost 7 bases, the J end lost 4 bases, and 10 bases lay between the germline ends. The CDR3 nucleotides read TGCGCCAGCACCGGGGGGGGCACTGAAGCTTTCTTT. This sequence encodes CASTGGGTEAFF.

At least ten counts were recorded for this clonotype. The chain employs TRBV7-6 and TRBJ1-1, with D possibly matching TRBD1 (5 bases). The CDR3 is 14 amino acids. The germline gives CDR1 SGHVS, CDR2 FNYEAQ. Trimming shortened V by 2 bases and J by 3 bases, and 10 bases separated the two germline ends. The CDR3 region has the DNA TGTGCCAGCAGCTTATTCGGGACGGACACTGAAGCTTTCTTT. Amino acids: CASSLFGTDTEAFF.

This clonotype was counted at least ten times. V is TRBV29-1 and J is TRBJ2-1; TRBD2 aligns across 11 bases. J was trimmed by 5 bases and V by 7 bases; bases with no gene match: 4. The germline V gene encodes CDR1 SQVTM and CDR2 ANQGSEA. CDR3 length: 13 amino acids. The CDR3 is CSAGLAGDNEQFF. The DNA for the CDR3 is TGCAGCGCTGGACTAGCGGGCGACAATGAGCAGTTCTTC.

Ten or more counts support this clonotype. The gene calls are TRBV7-9 and TRBJ1-4; no reliable D call. Looked up from germline, CDR1 is SEHNR and CDR2 is FQNEAQ (reference sequence). This CDR3 region has 15 residues. V lost 4 bases and J 7 bases, leaving 16 bases between the germline ends. CDR3 coding DNA: TGTGCCAGCAGCTACAAAGACGGGCTTACTGAAAAACTGTTTTTT. Its translation: CASSYKDGLTEKLFF.

This chain joins TRBV27 and TRBJ2-7; TRBD1 matches at 7 bases. The germline V gene has CDR1 MNHEY and CDR2 SMNVEV (reference sequence). The CDR3 sequence is 15 residues long. The V segment lost 4 bases and the J segment 0 bases; nucleotides outside the gene matches: 6. The CDR3 protein is CASSSTGTASYEQYF. Here the CDR3 DNA reads TGTGCCAGCAGTTCGACCGGGACAGCCTCCTACGAGCAGTACTTC.